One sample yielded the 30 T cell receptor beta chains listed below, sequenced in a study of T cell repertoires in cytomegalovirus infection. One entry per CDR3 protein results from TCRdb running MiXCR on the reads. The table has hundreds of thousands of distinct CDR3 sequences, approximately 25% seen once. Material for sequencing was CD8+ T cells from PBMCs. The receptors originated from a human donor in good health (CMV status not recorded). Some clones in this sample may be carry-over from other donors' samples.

The CDR3 loop reads CASSYSGGLGEQYF. CDR3 DNA sequence: TGTGCCAGCAGTTACTCTGGGGGGCTGGGGGAGCAGTACTTC. The chain uses TRBV6-6 and TRBJ2-7; possibly TRBD1 or TRBD2 for D (6 bases each). V was pared by 0 bases and J by 7 bases, with 13 bases between. The CDR3 is made up of 14 amino acids. Germline assignment: CDR1 MNHNY and CDR2 SVGAGI (reference sequence).

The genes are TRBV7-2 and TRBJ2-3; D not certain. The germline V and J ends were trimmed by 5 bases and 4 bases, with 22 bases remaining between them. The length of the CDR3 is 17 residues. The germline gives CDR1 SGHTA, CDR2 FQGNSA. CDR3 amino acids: CASSRPTGRIFPDTQYF. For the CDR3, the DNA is TGTGCCAGCAGCCGACCTACCGGGCGAATCTTCCCAGATACGCAGTATTTT. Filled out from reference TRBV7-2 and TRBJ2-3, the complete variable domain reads GAGVSQSPSNKVTEKGKDVELRCDPISGHTALYWYRQSLGQGLEFLIYFQGNSAPDKSGLPSDRFSAERTGGSVSTLTIQRTQQEDSAVYLCASSRPTGRIFPDTQYFGPGTRLTVL.

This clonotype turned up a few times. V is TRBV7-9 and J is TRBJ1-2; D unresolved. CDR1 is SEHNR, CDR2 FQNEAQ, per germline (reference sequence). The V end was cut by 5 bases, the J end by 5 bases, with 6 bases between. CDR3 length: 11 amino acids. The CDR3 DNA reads TGTGCCAGCAGCCGCTTGTATGGCTACACCTTC. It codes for CASSRLYGYTF.

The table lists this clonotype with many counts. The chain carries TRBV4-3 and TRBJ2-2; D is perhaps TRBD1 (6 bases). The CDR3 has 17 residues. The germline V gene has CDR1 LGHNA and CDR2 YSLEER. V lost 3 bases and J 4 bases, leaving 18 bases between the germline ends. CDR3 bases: TGCGCCAGCAGCCACTCCGGGACACAGACACGCACCGGGGAGCTGTTTTTT. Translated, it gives CASSHSGTQTRTGELFF.

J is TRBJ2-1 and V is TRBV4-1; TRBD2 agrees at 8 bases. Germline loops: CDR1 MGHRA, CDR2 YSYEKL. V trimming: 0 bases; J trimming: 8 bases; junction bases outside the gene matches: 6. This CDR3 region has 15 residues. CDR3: CASSQEGTSNDEQFF. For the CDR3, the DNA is TGCGCCAGCAGCCAAGAAGGGACTAGTAACGATGAGCAGTTCTTC.

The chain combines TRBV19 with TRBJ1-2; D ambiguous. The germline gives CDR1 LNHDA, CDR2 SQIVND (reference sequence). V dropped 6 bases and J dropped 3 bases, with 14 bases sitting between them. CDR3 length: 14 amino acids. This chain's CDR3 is CASSHSRRYYGYTF. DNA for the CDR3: TGTGCCAGTAGCCATTCGAGACGTTACTATGGCTACACCTTC. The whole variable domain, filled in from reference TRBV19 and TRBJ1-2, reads DGGITQSPKYLFRKEGQNVTLSCEQNLNHDAMYWYRQDPGQGLRLIYYSQIVNDFQKGDIAEGYSVSREKKESFPLTVTSAQKNPTAFYLCASSHSRRYYGYTFGSGTRLTVV.

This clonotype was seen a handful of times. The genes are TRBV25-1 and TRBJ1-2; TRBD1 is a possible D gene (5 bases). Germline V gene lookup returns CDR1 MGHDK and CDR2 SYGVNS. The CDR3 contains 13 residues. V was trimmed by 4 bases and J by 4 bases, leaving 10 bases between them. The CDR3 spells CASSGRQIYGYTF. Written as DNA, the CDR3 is TGTGCCAGCAGTGGAAGACAGATCTATGGCTACACCTTC.

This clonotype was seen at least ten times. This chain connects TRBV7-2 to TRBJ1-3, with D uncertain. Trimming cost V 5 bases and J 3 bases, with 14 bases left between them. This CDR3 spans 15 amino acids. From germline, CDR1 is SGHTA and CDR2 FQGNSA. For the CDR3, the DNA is TGTGCCAGCAGCCCCCCTGTAGTCTTTGGAAACACCATATATTTT. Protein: CASSPPVVFGNTIYF.

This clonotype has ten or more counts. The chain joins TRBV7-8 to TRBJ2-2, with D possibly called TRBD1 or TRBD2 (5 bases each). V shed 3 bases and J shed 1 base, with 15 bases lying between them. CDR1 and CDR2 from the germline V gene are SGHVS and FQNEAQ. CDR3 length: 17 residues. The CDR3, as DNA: TGTGCCAGCAGCTTTCAAGGGGTTCGGGAGAACACCGGGGAGCTGTTTTTT. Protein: CASSFQGVRENTGELFF.

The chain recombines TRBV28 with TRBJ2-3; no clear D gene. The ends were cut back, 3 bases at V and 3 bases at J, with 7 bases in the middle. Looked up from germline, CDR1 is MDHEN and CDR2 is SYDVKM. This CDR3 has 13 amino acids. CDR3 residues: CASSFHRTDTQYF. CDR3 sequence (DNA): TGTGCCAGCAGTTTTCACAGAACAGATACGCAGTATTTT.

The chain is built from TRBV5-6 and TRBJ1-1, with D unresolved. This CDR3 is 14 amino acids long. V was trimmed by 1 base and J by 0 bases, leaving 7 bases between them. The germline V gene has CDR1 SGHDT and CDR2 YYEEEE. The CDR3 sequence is CASSLSILNTEAFF. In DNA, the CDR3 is TGTGCCAGCAGCTTGTCCATCTTGAACACTGAAGCTTTCTTT.

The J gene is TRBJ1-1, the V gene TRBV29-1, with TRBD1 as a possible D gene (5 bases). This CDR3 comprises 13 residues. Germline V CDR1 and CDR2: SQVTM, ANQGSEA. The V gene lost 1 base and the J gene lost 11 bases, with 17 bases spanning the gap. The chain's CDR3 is CSVEGGYTEAAFF. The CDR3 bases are TGCAGCGTTGAAGGGGGGTATACAGAGGCGGCTTTCTTT.

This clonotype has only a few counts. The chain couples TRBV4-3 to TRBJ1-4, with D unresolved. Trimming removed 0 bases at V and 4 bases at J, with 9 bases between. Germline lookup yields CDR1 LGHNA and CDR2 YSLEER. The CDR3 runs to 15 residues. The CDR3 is CASSQDGYSNEKLFF. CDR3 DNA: TGCGCCAGCAGCCAAGATGGCTACAGTAATGAAAAACTGTTTTTT.

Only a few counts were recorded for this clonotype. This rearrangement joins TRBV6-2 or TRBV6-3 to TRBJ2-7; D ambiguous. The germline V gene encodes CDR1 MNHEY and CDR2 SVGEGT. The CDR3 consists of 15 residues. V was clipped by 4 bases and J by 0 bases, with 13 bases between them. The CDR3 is CASSSIPGSSYEQYV. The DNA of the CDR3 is TGTGCCAGCAGTTCTATACCCGGTAGCTCCTACGAGCAGTACGTC.

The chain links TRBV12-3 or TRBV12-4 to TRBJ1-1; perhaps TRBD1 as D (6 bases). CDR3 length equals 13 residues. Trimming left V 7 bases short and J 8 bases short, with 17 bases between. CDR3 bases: TGTGCCAGCACTAAAACAGGGATCCTCGAAGCTTTCTTT. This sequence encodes CASTKTGILEAFF.

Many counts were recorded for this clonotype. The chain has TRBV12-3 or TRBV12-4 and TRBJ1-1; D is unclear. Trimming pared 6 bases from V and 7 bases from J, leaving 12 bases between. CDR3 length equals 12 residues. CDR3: CASSPGRIEAFF. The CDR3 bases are TGTGCCAGCAGCCCCGGACGGATTGAAGCTTTCTTT.

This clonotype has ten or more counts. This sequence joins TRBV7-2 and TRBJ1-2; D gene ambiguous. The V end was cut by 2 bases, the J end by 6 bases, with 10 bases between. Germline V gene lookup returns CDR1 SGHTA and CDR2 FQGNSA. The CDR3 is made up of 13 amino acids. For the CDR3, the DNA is TGTGCCAGCAGCTTACTCGCTTGGGATGGCTACACCTTC. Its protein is CASSLLAWDGYTF.

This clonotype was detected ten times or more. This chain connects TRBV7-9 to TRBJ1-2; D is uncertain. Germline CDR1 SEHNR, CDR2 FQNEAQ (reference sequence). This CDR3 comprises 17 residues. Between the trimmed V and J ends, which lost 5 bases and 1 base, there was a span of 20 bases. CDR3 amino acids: CASSPSEGILINYGYTF. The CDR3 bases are TGTGCCAGCAGCCCCTCGGAAGGGATCCTAATTAACTATGGCTACACCTTC.

CDR3 protein: CAIRKWSGATDTQYF. The CDR3 DNA reads TGTGCCATCAGGAAGTGGAGCGGGGCTACAGATACGCAGTATTTT. This rearrangement joins TRBV10-3 to TRBJ2-3; 7 nucleotides match TRBD2. Trimming at V came to 6 bases and at J to 3 bases, leaving 9 bases not matched to a gene. Germline values: CDR1 ENHRY, CDR2 SYGVKD. There are 15 residues in the CDR3.

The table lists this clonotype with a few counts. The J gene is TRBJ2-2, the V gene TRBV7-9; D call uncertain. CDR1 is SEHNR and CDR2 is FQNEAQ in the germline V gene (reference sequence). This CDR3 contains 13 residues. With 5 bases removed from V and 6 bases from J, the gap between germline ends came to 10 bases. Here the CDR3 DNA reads TGTGCCAGCAGCCACAAGGTGGCCGGGGAGCTGTTTTTT. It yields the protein CASSHKVAGELFF.

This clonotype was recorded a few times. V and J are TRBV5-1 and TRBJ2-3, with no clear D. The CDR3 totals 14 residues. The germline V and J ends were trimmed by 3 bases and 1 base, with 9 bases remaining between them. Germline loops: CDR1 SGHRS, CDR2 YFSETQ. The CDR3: CASSYSSGTDTQYF. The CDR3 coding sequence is TGCGCCAGCAGCTATTCATCAGGCACAGATACGCAGTATTTT.

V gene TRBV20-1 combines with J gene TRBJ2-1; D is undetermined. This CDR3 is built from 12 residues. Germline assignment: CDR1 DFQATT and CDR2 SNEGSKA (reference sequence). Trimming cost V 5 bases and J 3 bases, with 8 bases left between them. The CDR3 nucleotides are TGCAGTGCTGAACTCGGCTACAATGAGCAGTTCTTC. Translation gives CSAELGYNEQFF.

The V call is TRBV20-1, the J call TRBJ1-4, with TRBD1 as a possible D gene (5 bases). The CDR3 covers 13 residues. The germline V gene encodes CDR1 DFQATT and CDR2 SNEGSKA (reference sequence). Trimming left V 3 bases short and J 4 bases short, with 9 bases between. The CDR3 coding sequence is TGCAGTGCTAGCGGGGCTTATAATGAAAAACTGTTTTTT. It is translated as CSASGAYNEKLFF.

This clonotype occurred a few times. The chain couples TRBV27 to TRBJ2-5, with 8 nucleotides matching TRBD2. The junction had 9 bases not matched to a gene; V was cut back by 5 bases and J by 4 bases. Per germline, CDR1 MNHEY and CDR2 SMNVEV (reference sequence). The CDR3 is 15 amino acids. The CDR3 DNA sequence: TGTGCCAGCAGTCCAGCCGGGGGGGGACGAGAGACCCAGTACTTC. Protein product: CASSPAGGGRETQYF.

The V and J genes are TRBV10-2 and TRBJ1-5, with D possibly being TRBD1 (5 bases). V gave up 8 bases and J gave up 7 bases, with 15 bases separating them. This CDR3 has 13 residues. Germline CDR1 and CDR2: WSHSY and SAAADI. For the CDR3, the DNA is TGCGCCAGCGGCTTCCGGGACGACCAGCCCCAGCATTTT. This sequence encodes CASGFRDDQPQHF.

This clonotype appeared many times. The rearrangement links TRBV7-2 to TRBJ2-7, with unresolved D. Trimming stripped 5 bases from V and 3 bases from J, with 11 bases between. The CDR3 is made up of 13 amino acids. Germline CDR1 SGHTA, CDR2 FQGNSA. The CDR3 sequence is CASSPGPYYEQYV. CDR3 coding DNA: TGTGCCAGCAGCCCCGGGCCATACTACGAGCAGTACGTC.

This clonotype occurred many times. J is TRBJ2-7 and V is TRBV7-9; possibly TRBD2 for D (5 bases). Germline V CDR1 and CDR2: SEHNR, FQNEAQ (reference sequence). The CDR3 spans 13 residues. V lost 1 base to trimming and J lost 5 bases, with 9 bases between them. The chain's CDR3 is CASSLDLAHEQYF. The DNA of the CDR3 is TGTGCCAGCAGCTTAGACCTAGCCCACGAGCAGTACTTC.

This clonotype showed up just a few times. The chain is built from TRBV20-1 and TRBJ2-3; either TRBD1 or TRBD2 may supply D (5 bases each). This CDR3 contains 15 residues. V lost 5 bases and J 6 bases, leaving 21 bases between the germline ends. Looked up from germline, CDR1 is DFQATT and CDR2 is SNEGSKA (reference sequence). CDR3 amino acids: CSALTGTHPPDTQYF. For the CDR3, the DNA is TGCAGTGCTTTAACCGGGACGCATCCCCCCGATACGCAGTATTTT.

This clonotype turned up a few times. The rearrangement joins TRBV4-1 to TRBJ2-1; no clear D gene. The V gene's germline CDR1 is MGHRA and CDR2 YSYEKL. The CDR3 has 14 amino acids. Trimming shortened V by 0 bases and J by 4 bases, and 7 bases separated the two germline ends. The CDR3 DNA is TGCGCCAGCAGCCAAGAGGCCTTATACAATGAGCAGTTCTTC. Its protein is CASSQEALYNEQFF.

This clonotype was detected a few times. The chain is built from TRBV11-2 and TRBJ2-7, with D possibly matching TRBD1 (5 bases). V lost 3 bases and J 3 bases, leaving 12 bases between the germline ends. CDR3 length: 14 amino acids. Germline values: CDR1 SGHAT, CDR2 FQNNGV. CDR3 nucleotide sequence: TGTGCCAGCAGCTTTTCACAGGTTTACTACGAGCAGTACTTC. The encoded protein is CASSFSQVYYEQYF. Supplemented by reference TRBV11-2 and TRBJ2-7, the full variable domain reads EAGVAQSPRYKIIEKRQSVAFWCNPISGHATLYWYQQILGQGPKLLIQFQNNGVVDDSQLPKDRFSAERLKGVDSTLKIQPAKLEDSAVYLCASSFSQVYYEQYFGPGTRLTVT.